The 8 T cell receptor beta chains in this list originate from one sample, sequenced in a study of cytomegalovirus exposure and HLA in healthy donors. Both 60 Vbeta primers and 13 Jbeta primers went into the PCR. Here immunoSEQ multiplex PCR was the method, and the copy in TCRdb shows in-frame clones only, minus some. The sample yields 100,000 to 150,000 clones, roughly 68% seen once. The material sequenced was PBMCs. The receptors shown here come from a woman between 50 and 59 years old in good health and CMV-seropositive.

This clone was counted at least ten times. V usage is TRBV11-3 and J usage is TRBJ1-3, with 8 bases lining up with TRBD1. This CDR3 is built from 13 residues. Trimming at V came to 9 bases and at J to 2 bases, leaving 3 bases not matched to a gene. CDR1 is SGHNT, CDR2 YENEEA, per germline. DNA of the CDR3: TGTGCCAGTGGGACAGGCGCTGGAAACACCATATATTTT. It is translated as CASGTGAGNTIYF.

The CDR3 region is CASSLDSGTQYF. The DNA of the CDR3 is TGTGCCAGCAGCTTAGATTCAGGGACCCAGTACTTC. The chain has TRBV7-2 and TRBJ2-5; D unresolved. The CDR3 spans 12 residues. The V gene lost 1 base and the J gene lost 7 bases, with 7 bases spanning the gap. Germline values: CDR1 SGHTA, CDR2 FQGNSA.

Only a few counts were recorded for this clone. The chain combines TRBV7-2 with TRBJ2-7, with a weak D call TRBD1 (5 bases). V was trimmed by 5 bases and J by 6 bases, leaving 20 bases between them. The CDR3 runs 15 residues. Germline V lookup: CDR1 SGHTA, CDR2 FQGNSA. Here the CDR3 reads CASSTVVGQGGEQYF. CDR3 nucleotide sequence: TGTGCCAGCAGCACCGTCGTCGGGCAGGGTGGCGAGCAGTACTTC.

The V and J genes are TRBV9 and TRBJ2-5; possible D gene TRBD2, 7 bases. CDR1 is SGDLS and CDR2 is YYNGEE in the germline V gene. This CDR3 contains 15 residues. With 0 bases removed from V and 1 base from J, the gap between germline ends came to 10 bases. The CDR3 DNA reads TGTGCCAGCAGCGTAGGGGGGGGGCTCCAAGAGACCCAGTACTTC. It is translated as CASSVGGGLQETQYF.

The rearrangement links TRBV5-1 to TRBJ2-3, with 10 positions matching TRBD1. Germline loops: CDR1 SGHRS, CDR2 YFSETQ. There are 16 residues in the CDR3. V shed 1 base, J shed 0 bases, and the junction held 2 bases outside the gene matches. The CDR3: CASSLLDRGSTDTQYF. CDR3 DNA: TGCGCCAGCAGCTTGTTGGACAGGGGGAGCACAGATACGCAGTATTTT.

V and J are TRBV7-8 and TRBJ2-7, with 7 nucleotides matching TRBD1. The V gene end was trimmed by 4 bases and the J gene end by 2 bases; junction bases not matched to a gene: 17. This CDR3 contains 18 residues. Germline assignment: CDR1 SGHVS and CDR2 FQNEAQ. CDR3 in DNA: TGTGCCAGCAGCTCGCAGGGGGTCGTCCGCTATTCCACCTACGAGCAGTACTTC. Protein product: CASSSQGVVRYSTYEQYF.

On this clone: Other DNA sequences within the sample encode an identical CDR3. This chain links TRBV4-2 with TRBJ2-5; possible D gene TRBD1, 6 bases. Germline loops: CDR1 LGHNA, CDR2 YNFKEQ. V lost 1 base and J 1 base, leaving 10 bases between the germline ends. The CDR3 contains 15 residues. The CDR3 is CASSQAAGAQETQYF. CDR3 in DNA: TGTGCCAGCAGCCAAGCGGCAGGGGCCCAAGAGACCCAGTACTTC.

This sequence joins TRBV25-1 and TRBJ1-2, with 7 bases lining up with TRBD1. With V trimmed by 6 bases and J by 1 base, 11 bases remained unmatched. The CDR3 covers 16 residues. The germline gives CDR1 MGHDK, CDR2 SYGVNS. The CDR3 protein is CASSPRTGEINYGYTF. For the CDR3, the DNA is TGTGCCAGCAGCCCCCGGACAGGTGAGATTAACTATGGCTACACCTTC.